The rows below give T cell receptor beta chains drawn from one sample of a study of cytomegalovirus exposure and HLA in healthy donors. The protocol was immunoSEQ multiplex PCR, while the TCRdb copy is restricted to in-frame clones and leaves out a portion. Recorded for this sample: 96,000 or so clones. The sample comprised PBMCs. These receptors were obtained from a woman in her thirties in good health and CMV-seronegative. Each CDR3 is given with its conserved first and last residue. The D gene is left open where the match is weak.

D gene: TRBD1; J gene: TRBJ1-1; V gene: TRBV29-1; CDR3 protein: CSVDKQGATEAFF; CDR3 DNA: TGCAGCGTTGACAAACAGGGGGCCACTGAAGCTTTCTTT
D gene: TRBD2; J gene: TRBJ2-3; V gene: TRBV18; CDR3 protein: CASSSPSGRAFSAQYF; CDR3 DNA: TGTGCCAGCTCATCTCCTAGCGGGAGGGCCTTCTCGGCGCAGTATTTT
D gene: .; J gene: TRBJ2-1; V gene: TRBV5-1; CDR3 protein: CASSLAGETYNEQFF; CDR3 DNA: TGCGCCAGCAGCTTGGCCGGTGAAACCTACAATGAGCAGTTCTTC
D gene: .; J gene: TRBJ2-1; V gene: TRBV19; CDR3 protein: CASSLSSYNEQFF; CDR3 DNA: TGTGCCAGTAGTCTAAGCTCCTACAATGAGCAGTTCTTC
D gene: TRBD2; J gene: TRBJ2-3; V gene: TRBV15; CDR3 protein: CATSRGGERGRDTQYF; CDR3 DNA: TGTGCCACCAGCAGAGGGGGGGAGCGGGGTAGAGATACGCAGTATTTT
D gene: TRBD1; J gene: TRBJ1-2; V gene: TRBV7-9; CDR3 protein: CASSLSSTGPYGYTF; CDR3 DNA: TGTGCCAGCAGCTTATCTTCGACAGGGCCCTATGGCTACACCTTC
D gene: TRBD2; J gene: TRBJ2-5; V gene: TRBV15; CDR3 protein: CATSSAGGQETQYF; CDR3 DNA: TGTGCCACCAGCAGCGCGGGGGGACAAGAGACCCAGTACTTC
D gene: TRBD2; J gene: TRBJ2-2; V gene: TRBV28; CDR3 protein: CASRTSLAGATGELFF; CDR3 DNA: TGTGCCAGCAGGACGAGTCTAGCGGGGGCCACCGGGGAGCTGTTTTTT
D gene: TRBD2; J gene: TRBJ2-1; V gene: TRBV11-2; CDR3 protein: CASSLDLSGGYNEQFF; CDR3 DNA: TGTGCCAGCAGCTTAGATCTCTCGGGGGGCTACAATGAGCAGTTCTTC
D gene: .; J gene: TRBJ2-5; V gene: TRBV6-5; CDR3 protein: CASSYSTLAGRETQYF; CDR3 DNA: TGTGCCAGCAGTTACTCGACACTAGCAGGGCGGGAGACCCAGTACTTC
D gene: .; J gene: TRBJ1-1; V gene: TRBV19; CDR3 protein: CASSIGQNTEAFF; CDR3 DNA: TGTGCCAGTAGTATAGGACAGAACACTGAAGCTTTCTTT
D gene: TRBD1; J gene: TRBJ1-4; V gene: TRBV19; CDR3 protein: CASSIADRGDEKLFF; CDR3 DNA: TGTGCCAGTAGTATCGCCGACAGGGGGGATGAAAAACTGTTTTTT
D gene: .; J gene: TRBJ2-3; V gene: TRBV7-3; CDR3 protein: CASSVLSSTDTQYF; CDR3 DNA: TGTGCCAGCAGCGTTCTTTCTAGCACAGATACGCAGTATTTT
D gene: .; J gene: TRBJ2-1; V gene: TRBV6-6; CDR3 protein: CASSYSTGHPYNEQFF; CDR3 DNA: TGTGCCAGCAGTTACTCTACGGGACATCCCTACAATGAGCAGTTCTTC
D gene: TRBD1; J gene: TRBJ2-7; V gene: TRBV5-1; CDR3 protein: CASSGTGTYEQYF; CDR3 DNA: TGCGCCAGCTCTGGGACAGGGACCTACGAGCAGTACTTC
D gene: .; J gene: TRBJ2-7; V gene: TRBV19; CDR3 protein: CASRPTGSSYEQYF; CDR3 DNA: TGTGCCAGTAGGCCGACGGGTAGCTCCTACGAGCAGTACTTC
D gene: .; J gene: TRBJ1-1; V gene: TRBV28; CDR3 protein: CASSFASGGDTEAFF; CDR3 DNA: TGTGCCAGCAGTTTTGCGTCGGGGGGGGATACTGAAGCTTTCTTT
D gene: .; J gene: TRBJ2-2; V gene: TRBV29-1; CDR3 protein: CSVEGGTGGDGELFF; CDR3 DNA: TGCAGCGTTGAAGGTGGAACGGGGGGCGACGGGGAGCTGTTTTTT
D gene: .; J gene: TRBJ2-3; V gene: TRBV15; CDR3 protein: CATSSNRDSTDTQYF; CDR3 DNA: TGTGCCACCAGCAGCAACAGGGATAGCACAGATACGCAGTATTTT
D gene: .; J gene: TRBJ1-1; V gene: TRBV19; CDR3 protein: CASLREGLVNTEAFF; CDR3 DNA: TGTGCCAGTCTAAGGGAGGGACTCGTGAACACTGAAGCTTTCTTT
D gene: TRBD2; J gene: TRBJ2-6; V gene: TRBV9; CDR3 protein: CASSVGGTSLSKGANVLTF; CDR3 DNA: TGTGCCAGCAGCGTAGGGGGGACTAGCCTGTCGAAAGGGGCCAACGTCCTGACTTTC
D gene: TRBD1; J gene: TRBJ1-2; V gene: TRBV18; CDR3 protein: CASSPPGQGEGYTF; CDR3 DNA: TGTGCCAGCTCACCACCGGGACAGGGGGAAGGCTACACCTTC
D gene: .; J gene: TRBJ2-7; V gene: TRBV5-4; CDR3 protein: CASSRGTESSEQYF; CDR3 DNA: TGTGCCAGCAGCCGAGGTACCGAGTCCAGCGAGCAGTACTTC
D gene: TRBD1; J gene: TRBJ1-2; V gene: TRBV19; CDR3 protein: CASSAGTGNYGYTF; CDR3 DNA: TGTGCCAGTAGTGCCGGGACAGGGAACTATGGCTACACCTTC
D gene: .; J gene: TRBJ2-3; V gene: TRBV19; CDR3 protein: CASRATGGTDTQYF; CDR3 DNA: TGTGCCAGTAGGGCAACAGGCGGCACAGATACGCAGTATTTT
D gene: TRBD2; J gene: TRBJ2-2; V gene: TRBV7-7; CDR3 protein: CASSLSASGNTGELFF; CDR3 DNA: TGTGCTAGCAGCTTATCGGCTAGCGGGAACACCGGGGAGCTGTTTTTT
D gene: TRBD2; J gene: TRBJ2-5; V gene: TRBV7-3; CDR3 protein: CASSFSGGAETQYF; CDR3 DNA: TGTGCCAGCAGCTTCAGCGGGGGGGCGGAGACCCAGTACTTC
D gene: TRBD2; J gene: TRBJ2-5; V gene: TRBV28; CDR3 protein: CASSLMGGGRSSETQYF; CDR3 DNA: TGTGCCAGCAGTCTAATGGGCGGGGGGCGCTCCTCGGAGACCCAGTACTTC
D gene: TRBD2; J gene: TRBJ2-1; V gene: TRBV5-1; CDR3 protein: CASSWGLAGVSYNEQFF; CDR3 DNA: TGCGCCAGCAGCTGGGGACTAGCGGGAGTCTCCTACAATGAGCAGTTCTTC
D gene: TRBD2; J gene: TRBJ2-1; V gene: TRBV6-4; CDR3 protein: CASSDGRTSSNEQFF; CDR3 DNA: TGTGCCAGCAGTGATGGCAGGACTAGCAGCAATGAGCAGTTCTTC
D gene: TRBD1; J gene: TRBJ1-1; V gene: TRBV27; CDR3 protein: CASTPRQGNTEAFF; CDR3 DNA: TGTGCCAGCACCCCCCGACAGGGGAACACTGAAGCTTTCTTT
D gene: TRBD2; J gene: TRBJ2-3; V gene: TRBV27; CDR3 protein: CASSLRWGRDTDTQYF; CDR3 DNA: TGTGCCAGCAGTCTCCGATGGGGGAGGGACACAGATACGCAGTATTTT
D gene: .; J gene: TRBJ2-7; V gene: TRBV19; CDR3 protein: CASSRVAEVSEQYF; CDR3 DNA: TGTGCCAGTAGTAGGGTGGCGGAGGTGAGCGAGCAGTACTTC
D gene: .; J gene: TRBJ2-7; V gene: TRBV28; CDR3 protein: CASSFLFSIAGTPGDTYEQYF; CDR3 DNA: TGTGCCAGCAGTTTTTTATTTTCTATAGCCGGGACCCCGGGGGATACCTACGAGCAGTACTTC
D gene: .; J gene: TRBJ1-2; V gene: TRBV4-2; CDR3 protein: CASSQGIRGRAYGYTF; CDR3 DNA: TGTGCCAGCAGCCAAGGGATAAGGGGCAGGGCGTACGGCTACACCTTC
D gene: .; J gene: TRBJ1-3; V gene: TRBV7-9; CDR3 protein: CASSPMLSGNTIYF; CDR3 DNA: TGTGCCAGCAGCCCAATGCTATCTGGAAACACCATATATTTT
D gene: TRBD2; J gene: TRBJ2-5; V gene: TRBV28; CDR3 protein: CASRAGGSQETQYF; CDR3 DNA: TGTGCCAGCAGAGCGGGAGGGAGCCAAGAGACCCAGTACTTC
D gene: .; J gene: TRBJ2-3; V gene: TRBV19; CDR3 protein: CASRLEGTDTQYF; CDR3 DNA: TGTGCCAGTAGACTAGAGGGCACAGATACGCAGTATTTT
D gene: .; J gene: TRBJ1-4; V gene: TRBV18; CDR3 protein: CASSPGADEKLFF; CDR3 DNA: TGTGCCAGCTCACCAGGGGCGGATGAAAAACTGTTTTTT
D gene: TRBD2; J gene: TRBJ2-1; V gene: TRBV11-2; CDR3 protein: CASLPGTSGNEQFF; CDR3 DNA: TGTGCCAGCCTGCCGGGGACTAGCGGAAATGAGCAGTTCTTC
D gene: .; J gene: TRBJ1-3; V gene: TRBV28; CDR3 protein: CASSKWGRGNTIYF; CDR3 DNA: TGTGCCAGCAGCAAGTGGGGCAGAGGAAACACCATATATTTT
D gene: TRBD2; J gene: TRBJ2-1; V gene: TRBV7-6; CDR3 protein: CASSLHSGGYYNEQFF; CDR3 DNA: TGTGCCAGCAGCTTGCACAGCGGGGGGTACTACAATGAGCAGTTCTTC
D gene: .; J gene: TRBJ1-5; V gene: TRBV19; CDR3 protein: CASKRRVYSNQPQHF; CDR3 DNA: TGTGCCAGTAAGCGTCGAGTATATAGCAATCAGCCCCAGCATTTT
D gene: .; J gene: TRBJ2-7; V gene: TRBV7-9; CDR3 protein: CASNRLAGNSYEQYF; CDR3 DNA: TGTGCCAGCAACAGATTAGCCGGGAACTCCTACGAGCAGTACTTC
D gene: .; J gene: TRBJ2-5; V gene: TRBV5-1; CDR3 protein: CASSSWRAEGETQYF; CDR3 DNA: TGCGCCAGCAGCTCTTGGAGAGCGGAGGGGGAGACCCAGTACTTC
D gene: TRBD2; J gene: TRBJ2-1; V gene: TRBV4-2; CDR3 protein: CASSLTIAGGPSEQFF; CDR3 DNA: TGTGCCAGCAGCCTCACAATAGCGGGGGGGCCAAGCGAGCAGTTCTTC